Below, 26 T cell receptor beta chains from the same sample are listed, as sequenced in a study of siplizumab effects on memory and regulatory T cells. Here immunoSEQ multiplex PCR was the method, and the copy in TCRdb shows in-frame clones only, minus some. This table holds over 85,000 clones, around 90% found once. Specimen: CD4+ T cells sorted from blood. The receptors here all came from a human donor in good health.

The chain links TRBV5-8 to TRBJ2-7; 9 bases match TRBD1. V shed 3 bases and J 3 bases; nucleotides not matched to a gene: 7. The CDR3 contains 15 residues. From germline, CDR1 is SGHTS and CDR2 YDEGEE. Here the CDR3 reads CASSWTGTGSYEQYF. The CDR3 DNA sequence: TGTGCCAGCAGCTGGACCGGGACAGGGAGCTACGAGCAGTACTTC.

The chain joins TRBV14 to TRBJ2-3; D uncertain. CDR1 SGHDN and CDR2 FVKESK come from the germline V gene. This CDR3 has 12 amino acids. The V gene lost 0 bases and the J gene lost 9 bases, with 7 bases spanning the gap. The CDR3 loop is CASSQDFGTQYF. The CDR3 DNA reads TGTGCCAGCAGCCAAGATTTCGGAACGCAGTATTTT.

CDR3 DNA sequence: TGCGCCAGCAGCCAAGTTAGCGGGAGGGCCGTATTCTACAATGAGCAGTTCTTC. It is translated as CASSQVSGRAVFYNEQFF. This rearrangement joins TRBV4-1 to TRBJ2-1, with 11 nucleotides matching TRBD2. V lost 1 base, J lost 3 bases, and 8 bases stayed unmatched. This CDR3 has 18 residues. Germline lookup yields CDR1 MGHRA and CDR2 YSYEKL.

This clone was observed a single time. In nucleotides, the CDR3 is TGCGCCAGCAGCCCGGGAGGGCAGGGGGCAGGGGAGACCCAGTACTTC. Translation: CASSPGGQGAGETQYF. The chain recombines TRBV5-1 with TRBJ2-5, with D possibly being TRBD1 or TRBD2 (8 bases each). This CDR3 comprises 16 residues. Deletions cut 4 bases from V and 5 bases from J, with 21 bases between. Germline CDR1 reads SGHRS; CDR2 reads YFSETQ.

Concerning this clone itself: One junction end does not reproduce the germline sequence, and a read error may be involved. The V and J genes are TRBV18 and TRBJ2-5, with TRBD1 matching over 7 bases. CDR1 is KGHSH and CDR2 is LQKENI in the germline V gene. The CDR3 is made up of 15 amino acids. The CDR3 DNA is TGTGCCAGCTCATCACCGGGACAGACTAAAGAGACCCAGTACTTC. Amino acids: CASSSPGQTKETQYF.

J is TRBJ2-3 and V is TRBV4-1, with D perhaps being TRBD1 or TRBD2 (5 bases each). This CDR3 spans 16 amino acids. CDR1 MGHRA and CDR2 YSYEKL come from the germline V gene. The V end lost 0 bases, the J end lost 5 bases, and 15 bases lay between the germline ends. The CDR3 spells CASSQEWGSVVDTQYF. CDR3 nucleotides: TGCGCCAGCAGCCAAGAATGGGGGTCCGTCGTAGATACGCAGTATTTT.

This clone was seen only once. The rearrangement joins TRBV18 to TRBJ1-4; D remains ambiguous. Germline CDR1 KGHSH, CDR2 LQKENI. V was trimmed by 1 base and J by 5 bases, leaving 14 bases between them. The CDR3 is 16 amino acids. CDR3 amino acids: CASSPRDDTFNEKLFF. CDR3 nucleotide sequence: TGTGCCAGCTCACCACGAGATGACACTTTCAATGAAAAACTGTTTTTT.

The rearrangement joins TRBV18 to TRBJ2-7; D uncertain. The CDR3 is made up of 12 amino acids. Germline CDR1 KGHSH, CDR2 LQKENI. V gave up 6 bases and J gave up 3 bases, with 9 bases separating them. The CDR3 sequence: CASSPTNYEQYF. The DNA for the CDR3 is TGTGCCAGCTCGCCCACGAACTACGAGCAGTACTTC. Looking up the rest from reference TRBV18 and TRBJ2-7 gives the full variable domain: NAGVMQNPRHLVRRRGQEARLRCSPMKGHSHVYWYRQLPEEGLKFMVYLQKENIIDESGMPKERFSAEFPKEGPSILRIQQVVRGDSAAYFCASSPTNYEQYFGPGTRLTVT.

This chain connects TRBV2 to TRBJ1-3; D is unclear. V was clipped by 3 bases and J by 5 bases, with 5 bases between them. The CDR3 loop spans 12 amino acids. Germline assignment: CDR1 SNHLY and CDR2 FYNNEI. CDR3 region: CASSDSRNTIYF. CDR3 bases: TGTGCCAGCAGTGACAGCAGAAACACCATATATTTT.

As to this clone: Compared with germline, one end of the junction differs, possibly owing to a read error. The chain is built from TRBV19 and TRBJ2-5, with D perhaps assigned TRBD1 or TRBD2 (6 bases each). This CDR3 comprises 15 residues. From germline, CDR1 is LNHDA and CDR2 SQIVND (reference sequence). The CDR3 DNA follows: TGTGCCAGTAGTACTAGGCGGGACACCCAAGGGACCCAGTACTTC. Translating it yields CASSTRRDTQGTQYF. Full variable domain (outside the CDR3, taken from reference TRBV19 and TRBJ2-5): DGGITQSPKYLFRKEGQNVTLSCEQNLNHDAMYWYRQDPGQGLRLIYYSQIVNDFQKGDIAEGYSVSREKKESFPLTVTSAQKNPTAFYLCASSTRRDTQGTQYFGPGTRLLVL.

With respect to this clone: At one boundary the junction diverges from the germline segment, which might be a read error. V gene TRBV5-8 combines with J gene TRBJ2-2; D is unresolved. CDR1 SGHTS and CDR2 YDEGEE come from the germline V gene. This CDR3 is 15 amino acids long. CDR3 loop: CASRLDRVLTGELFF. Here the CDR3 DNA reads TGTGCCAGCAGGTTGGATAGGGTACTCACCGGGGAGCTGTTTTTT. Together with reference TRBV5-8 and TRBJ2-2, the CDR3 gives the full variable domain: EAGVTQSPTHLIKTRGQQATLRCSPISGHTSVYWYQQALGLGLQFLLWYDEGEERNRGNFPPRFSGRQFPNYSSELNVNALELEDSALYLCASRLDRVLTGELFFGEGSRLTVL.

The V and J genes are TRBV19 and TRBJ1-5, with D hard to call. The CDR3 totals 14 residues. Trimming took 4 bases from V and 3 from J, leaving 10 bases between them. In germline, CDR1 is LNHDA, CDR2 SQIVND (reference sequence). The CDR3 DNA sequence: TGTGCCAGTAGTAATACGCCAGCCAATCAGCCCCAGCATTTT. Its translation: CASSNTPANQPQHF.

The chain is built from TRBV20-1 and TRBJ2-7; D ambiguous. CDR3 length: 11 amino acids. The V gene lost 3 bases and the J gene lost 2 bases, with 5 bases spanning the gap. The V gene's germline CDR1 is DFQATT and CDR2 SNEGSKA (reference sequence). CDR3 nucleotide sequence: TGCAGTGCTAGTAAGGCCTACGAGCAGTACTTC. It specifies CSASKAYEQYF.

The chain has TRBV6-6 and TRBJ1-5; tentative D call: TRBD1 (6 bases). This CDR3 has 16 amino acids. V lost 7 bases, J lost 9 bases, and 25 bases lay in between. Germline CDR1 and CDR2: MNHNY and SVGAGI (reference sequence). CDR3 region: CASTLGEGGPGRPQHF. Written as DNA, the CDR3 is TGTGCCAGCACCCTAGGGGAAGGGGGGCCAGGGCGGCCCCAGCATTTT.

This chain uses TRBV18 with TRBJ2-5; D gene unclear. Germline assignment: CDR1 KGHSH and CDR2 LQKENI. The CDR3 consists of 12 residues. The V gene lost 4 bases and the J gene lost 5 bases, with 8 bases spanning the gap. The CDR3 nucleotides are TGTGCCAGCTCACACTCTAGGGAGACCCAGTACTTC. Its protein product is CASSHSRETQYF.

V is TRBV9 and J is TRBJ2-1; the match to TRBD1 covers 9 bases. This CDR3 has 15 amino acids. CDR1 and CDR2 (germline): SGDLS, YYNGEE. Unmatched junction bases numbered 6, after V lost 0 bases and J lost 8 bases. The CDR3 bases are TGTGCCAGCAGCGTAGTTACGGGACAGGGTTATGAGCAGTTCTTC. Protein product: CASSVVTGQGYEQFF.

This chain connects TRBV18 to TRBJ1-5, with D unresolved. Germline CDR1 is KGHSH and CDR2 is LQKENI. There are 15 residues in the CDR3. V was pared by 3 bases and J by 3 bases, with 12 bases between. CDR3 nucleotide sequence: TGTGCCAGCTCACCCCAAGGTACCTACAATCAGCCCCAGCATTTT. This translates into CASSPQGTYNQPQHF.

The chain links TRBV10-1 to TRBJ1-1, with D uncertain. The V and J ends lost 8 bases and 2 bases respectively, with 3 bases between them. The germline gives CDR1 WNHNN, CDR2 SYGVQD (reference sequence). The CDR3 is made up of 10 amino acids. This CDR3 reads CASSNTEAFF. The CDR3 DNA sequence: TGCGCCAGCTCCAACACTGAAGCTTTCTTT.

There are a few counts of this clone. This chain uses TRBV28 with TRBJ2-7, with unresolved D. The V end lost 5 bases, the J end lost 3 bases, and 14 bases lay between the germline ends. The CDR3 covers 14 residues. Germline V gene data show CDR1 as MDHEN and CDR2 as SYDVKM. The CDR3 nucleotides are TGTGCCAGCAGTGCCCCCGAGGAGCTCTACGAGCAGTACTTC. Its protein product is CASSAPEELYEQYF.

The gene calls are TRBV6-6 and TRBJ1-5; 7 bases fit TRBD1. In germline, CDR1 is MNHNY, CDR2 SVGAGI (reference sequence). V gave up 5 bases and J gave up 5 bases; unmatched junction bases: 6. This CDR3 comprises 14 residues. CDR3 DNA sequence: TGTGCCAGCAGTCAAGACAGGGTGGATCAGCCCCAGCATTTT. Its translation: CASSQDRVDQPQHF.

The chain recombines TRBV19 with TRBJ2-1; tentative D call: TRBD1 (6 bases). Per germline, CDR1 LNHDA and CDR2 SQIVND (reference sequence). V was pared by 5 bases and J by 0 bases, with 17 bases between. The CDR3 is made up of 17 amino acids. The CDR3 nucleotides read TGTGCCAGTAGTTCGTCTTCAGGGGCAAGCTCCTACAATGAGCAGTTCTTC. Translation: CASSSSSGASSYNEQFF.

The V gene is TRBV19, the J gene TRBJ2-1, with 8 bases lining up with TRBD2. CDR3 length: 15 residues. Germline-derived CDR1 and CDR2 are LNHDA and SQIVND (reference sequence). V trimming: 7 bases; J trimming: 9 bases; junction bases outside the gene matches: 14. DNA of the CDR3: TGTGCCAGTATTGGTTTCGGACTAGCAGCAGGTGAGCAGTTCTTC. Protein sequence: CASIGFGLAAGEQFF.

The V and J genes are TRBV5-6 and TRBJ1-1; maybe TRBD1 (5 bases). Germline V gene lookup returns CDR1 SGHDT and CDR2 YYEEEE. CDR3 length: 17 residues. V lost 2 bases and J 0 bases, leaving 17 bases between the germline ends. As DNA, the CDR3 is TGTGCCAGCAGCTTCGACAGAACCAAGTTCATGAACACTGAAGCTTTCTTT. Residues: CASSFDRTKFMNTEAFF.

CDR3 DNA sequence: TGCAGTGCCACCCCACGGGGTACGCAGTATTTT. It specifies CSATPRGTQYF. This chain uses TRBV20-1 with TRBJ2-3, with D possibly TRBD2 on 5 matching bases. CDR1 is DFQATT, CDR2 SNEGSKA, per germline (reference sequence). The V end lost 6 bases, the J end lost 8 bases, and 12 bases lay between the germline ends. The CDR3 is 11 residues long.

This clone was seen only once. V gene TRBV6-1 combines with J gene TRBJ1-6, with TRBD1 as a possible D gene (5 bases). The CDR3 sequence is 14 residues long. Deletions cut 1 base from V and 17 bases from J, with 18 bases between. In germline, CDR1 is MNHNS, CDR2 SASEGT. The CDR3, as DNA: TGTGCCAGCAGTGAAGTGGCAGGGAGAGAGGGGTTCCACTTT. It specifies CASSEVAGREGFHF.

This clone has a single count. This rearrangement joins TRBV7-2 to TRBJ1-4; TRBD1 is a possible D gene (6 bases). Trimming removed 4 bases at V and 3 bases at J, with 9 bases between. The CDR3 is made up of 14 amino acids. Germline lookup yields CDR1 SGHTA and CDR2 FQGNSA. CDR3 protein: CASSYEGANEKLFF. The CDR3 DNA is TGTGCCAGCAGCTATGAGGGGGCTAATGAAAAACTGTTTTTT.